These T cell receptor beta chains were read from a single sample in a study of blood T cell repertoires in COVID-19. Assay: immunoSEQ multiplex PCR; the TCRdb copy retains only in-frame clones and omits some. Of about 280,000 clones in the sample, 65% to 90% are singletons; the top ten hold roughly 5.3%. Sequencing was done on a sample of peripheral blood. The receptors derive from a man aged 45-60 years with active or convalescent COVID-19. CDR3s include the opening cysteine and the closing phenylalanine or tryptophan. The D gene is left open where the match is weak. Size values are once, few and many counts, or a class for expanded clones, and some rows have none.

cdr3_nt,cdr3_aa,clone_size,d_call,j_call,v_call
TGTGCCAGCAGCCCGACACTCCATAGCGGGAGAGAGAGTTACGAGCAGTACTTC,CASSPTLHSGRESYEQYF,.,TRBD2,TRBJ2-7,TRBV3-1/TRBV3-2
TGTGCCAGCAGAACAGGTTTCGGGGGGCATTTT,CASRTGFGGHF,.,.,TRBJ1-5,TRBV6-4
TGTGCCAGTAAAGGAGAAACCTATGGCTACACCTTC,CASKGETYGYTF,.,.,TRBJ1-2,TRBV19
TGTGCCAGCAGCGCGTACAGGGGGATGAACACTGAAGCTTTCTTT,CASSAYRGMNTEAFF,.,TRBD1,TRBJ1-1,TRBV5-5
TGCGCCAGCAGCCCACCCCTCAGTGATGGAGGTGAGCAGTTCTTC,CASSPPLSDGGEQFF,.,.,TRBJ2-1,TRBV5-1
TGTGCCAGCAGCGTAGGGCCTACCCTCTCACTCGGGGAGACCCAGTACTTC,CASSVGPTLSLGETQYF,.,.,TRBJ2-5,TRBV9
TGTGCCAGCAGGGGGACAGGGACTGGGGAGCTGTTTTTT,CASRGTGTGELFF,.,TRBD1,TRBJ2-2,TRBV2
TGTGCCAGCAGCTTAGAGCAGGGGTTTGGGTACGAGCAGTACTTC,CASSLEQGFGYEQYF,once,.,TRBJ2-7,TRBV7-6
TGTGCCAGCAGCCCCGGACTGGGAGATACGCAGTATTTT,CASSPGLGDTQYF,once,.,TRBJ2-3,TRBV3-1/TRBV3-2
TGTGCCAGCACGAGGACAGACCCGAACACTGAAGCTTTCTTT,CASTRTDPNTEAFF,.,.,TRBJ1-1,TRBV6-6
TGTGCCAGCAGCCCCCGTTTCGGCATTCAGTACTTC,CASSPRFGIQYF,.,.,TRBJ2-4,TRBV3-1/TRBV3-2
TGTGCCAGCTCTTCTGAGGTAGCGGCGCAGTATTTT,CASSSEVAAQYF,.,.,TRBJ2-3,TRBV18
TGTGCCAGCAGCCCTCTGAGACCGTTGGGTGGGAGACTCTACGAGCAGTACTTC,CASSPLRPLGGRLYEQYF,.,.,TRBJ2-7,TRBV3-1/TRBV3-2
TGTGCCAGTCGGAGGGAACTTTGGAACACTGAAGCTTTCTTT,CASRRELWNTEAFF,.,.,TRBJ1-1,TRBV28
TGTGCCAGCAGCCGGGACAGGGGTAATTCACCCCTCCACTTT,CASSRDRGNSPLHF,.,TRBD1,TRBJ1-6,TRBV5-5
TGTGCCAGCAGAGGAAGGGGGCATATGAACACTGAAGCTTTCTTT,CASRGRGHMNTEAFF,.,TRBD1,TRBJ1-1,TRBV5-8
TGCGCCAGCAGCTTGGTGCCAGGGGAAAGCAATCAGCCCCAGCATTTT,CASSLVPGESNQPQHF,.,.,TRBJ1-5,TRBV5-1
TGTGCCAGCAACCCCGAGGGGGGGGCGTGGGAGACCCAGTACTTC,CASNPEGGAWETQYF,.,.,TRBJ2-5,TRBV6-5
TGTGCCAGCTCTGGGACAGGGGTTGGAAACACCATATATTTT,CASSGTGVGNTIYF,.,TRBD1,TRBJ1-3,TRBV18
TGTGCCAGCAGTGATACAGGTAGCTCTGGAAACACCATATATTTT,CASSDTGSSGNTIYF,.,.,TRBJ1-3,TRBV27
TGCGCCAGCAGCCAAGATAGGGGCCCATACGAGCAGTACTTC,CASSQDRGPYEQYF,.,.,TRBJ2-7,TRBV4-3
TGTGCCAGCAGCTTAGCCCGCTATCCTCAGGGACAGATCTACGAGCAGTACTTC,CASSLARYPQGQIYEQYF,.,TRBD1,TRBJ2-7,TRBV7-2
TGTGCCAGCATAGGTTACAGGGTGAAGCCCCAGCATTTT,CASIGYRVKPQHF,.,.,TRBJ1-5,TRBV6-5
TGTGCCAGCAGCTTAGAAGGGGTGGGCACTGAAGCTTTCTTT,CASSLEGVGTEAFF,.,.,TRBJ1-1,TRBV11-2
TGCGCCAGCAGGCCGGACTATGAAAAACTGTTTTTT,CASRPDYEKLFF,.,.,TRBJ1-4,TRBV5-1
TGTGCCAGCTTACAGGGACACACCTACGAGCAGTACTTC,CASLQGHTYEQYF,.,.,TRBJ2-7,TRBV2
TGTGCCACCAGTGCCGGTGACAGGGGGGTCTACAATGAGCAGTTCTTC,CATSAGDRGVYNEQFF,few,TRBD1,TRBJ2-1,TRBV24-1
TGTGCCTGGAGTACTAGCGGGGGCTCCTACGAGCAGTACTTC,CAWSTSGGSYEQYF,.,TRBD2,TRBJ2-7,TRBV30
TGTGCCAGCGGACGATACCCTACGGGACAGGGGTTTGCTTTCTTT,CASGRYPTGQGFAFF,few,TRBD1,TRBJ1-1,TRBV2
TGTGCTAGTGGTACCCCGACAGCGAACACTGAAGCTTTCTTT,CASGTPTANTEAFF,few,.,TRBJ1-1,TRBV12-5
TGTGCCAGCAGCACCCGACAGACCTACGAGCAGTACTTC,CASSTRQTYEQYF,.,.,TRBJ2-7,TRBV7-2
TGCGCCAGCACCCGCGGGGGGCCGAACACCGGGGAGCTGTTTTTT,CASTRGGPNTGELFF,.,TRBD2,TRBJ2-2,TRBV5-1
TGTGCCAGCAGCTCGGACACCGATTATCAGCCCCAGCATTTT,CASSSDTDYQPQHF,.,.,TRBJ1-5,TRBV5-8